This T cell receptor beta chain was documented in a study of CD8 T cells in Susac syndrome. The authors carried out high-throughput sequencing of TCR beta. They applied it to CD8+ and CD4+ T cells obtained from blood. Through negative isolation, CD4+ and CD8+ T cells were obtained, while TEMRA cells were enriched using FACS. This CDR3 contains 13 residues. Trimming cost V 5 bases and J 4 bases, with 11 bases left between them. Random-hexamer reverse transcription was applied to 0.5 to 1 ug RNA. TCRdb itself ran the immunoSEQ multiplex PCR reads through MiXCR, one entry per CDR3 protein. This table holds some 150,000 distinct CDR3 sequences, about 94% found once.

This receptor was identified in a human donor with multiple sclerosis. The chain links TRBV12-3 or TRBV12-4 to TRBJ1-1; D ambiguous. Sequenced material: CD8+ T cells from PBMCs. CDR3 nucleotide sequence: TGTGCCAGCAGTACGGGTCCGAGCACTGAAGCTTTCTTT. It specifies CASSTGPSTEAFF.